A single sample gave rise to the 5 T cell receptor beta chains below, sequenced in a study of blood T cell repertoires in COVID-19. The repertoire was sequenced with immunoSEQ multiplex PCR; TCRdb's copy has only in-frame clones and lacks some. The sample includes some 390,000 clones, about 88% of them seen just once. The sample consisted of peripheral blood. These receptors originate from a woman in her thirties or forties with COVID-19, enrolled during active disease.

The gene calls are TRBV7-3 and TRBJ2-1; D unclear. The V gene's germline CDR1 is SGHTA and CDR2 FQGTGA. V was pared by 0 bases and J by 6 bases, with 6 bases between. The CDR3 runs to 13 residues. The CDR3 loop reads CASSLTPGNEQFF. The CDR3 DNA reads as TGTGCCAGCAGCTTAACCCCAGGCAATGAGCAGTTCTTC.

This clone was recorded only once. This chain links TRBV27 with TRBJ1-6; the D gene is possibly TRBD1 (6 bases). Deletions cut 2 bases from V and 14 bases from J, with 19 bases between. The CDR3 loop spans 15 amino acids. Germline V CDR1 and CDR2: MNHEY, SMNVEV (reference sequence). CDR3 bases: TGTGCCAGCAGTTTAACCTTTAGGGGGACGGTGACCCTCCACTTT. Residues: CASSLTFRGTVTLHF.

The chain couples TRBV5-1 to TRBJ2-7, with D possibly TRBD1 on 7 matching bases. Germline V gene data show CDR1 as SGHRS and CDR2 as YFSETQ. V was trimmed by 4 bases and J by 5 bases, leaving 16 bases between them. The CDR3 spans 14 residues. For the CDR3, the DNA is TGCGCCAGCAGCATGACAGGGAGGACCAACGAGCAGTACTTC. Residues: CASSMTGRTNEQYF.

The V gene is TRBV6-4, the J gene TRBJ1-2; D is perhaps TRBD1 (6 bases). Trimming took 6 bases from V and 3 from J, leaving 17 bases between them. This CDR3 contains 15 residues. CDR1 is MRHNA, CDR2 SNTAGT, per germline. CDR3 DNA: TGTGCCAGCAGGCTGCCGGGACACCGCGACTATGGCTACACCTTC. It encodes CASRLPGHRDYGYTF.

The V and J genes are TRBV5-4 and TRBJ2-2; TRBD2 agrees at 12 bases. The CDR3 has 17 amino acids. J lost 4 bases, V lost 3 bases, and 7 bases had no gene match. The germline CDR1 and CDR2 sequences are SGHNT and YYREEE (reference sequence). The CDR3: CASSSWTSGDSTGELFF. Written as DNA, the CDR3 is TGTGCCAGCAGCTCGTGGACTAGCGGGGACAGCACCGGGGAGCTGTTTTTT.